One and the same sample provided the 14 T cell receptor beta chains below, sequenced in a study of regulatory T cells in long-lasting Graves disease. Documented time point: persistent/refractory GD, antithyroid drugs over 5 years with positive TRAb. PBMC-extracted RNA yielded the TCR library. CDR3-region Arm-PCR and iRepertoire HTBI primers produced the TCR beta libraries. MiXCR, run by TCRdb on the multiplex PCR reads, gives a single entry per CDR3 protein. This sample has 420,000 or so distinct CDR3 sequences, with 23% found just once. Material: peripheral blood mononuclear cells (PBMCs), obtained when the disease was refractory, from a patient treated with antithyroid drugs. Every receptor here comes from a female donor with Graves disease.

The chain has TRBV24-1 and TRBJ2-2, with 12 bases fitting TRBD1. Germline CDR1 reads KGHDR; CDR2 reads SFDVKD. J gave up 4 bases and V 4 bases, and 6 bases lay outside the gene matches. The CDR3 totals 17 residues. This chain's CDR3 is CATSEWDRGRGTGELFF. The CDR3 DNA follows: TGTGCCACCAGTGAGTGGGACAGGGGGCGAGGCACCGGGGAGCTGTTTTTT.

There are many counts of this clonotype. The genes are TRBV28 and TRBJ2-7, with 13 bases matching TRBD2. CDR3 size: 14 residues. The trim removed 6 bases at V and 5 bases at J, leaving 4 bases unmatched. Germline V CDR1 and CDR2: MDHEN, SYDVKM. Here the CDR3 reads CASSTSGRADEQYF. The CDR3 DNA follows: TGTGCCAGCAGCACTAGCGGGAGGGCCGACGAGCAGTACTTC.

This clonotype was detected many times. The rearrangement joins TRBV24-1 to TRBJ2-6; 7 positions match TRBD1. Germline V CDR1 and CDR2: KGHDR, SFDVKD. With 4 bases clipped from V and 0 bases from J, the junction kept 14 bases outside the gene matches. The CDR3 consists of 20 residues. The CDR3 protein is CATSDLLHDRVRSGANVLTF. CDR3 bases: TGTGCCACCAGTGACCTATTACATGACAGGGTCCGCTCTGGGGCCAACGTCCTGACTTTC.

Comment on this clonotype: Mismatch with germline at one junction end may stem from a read error. The rearrangement uses TRBV29-1 and TRBJ2-3; perhaps TRBD2 as D (5 bases). The CDR3 totals 16 residues. Germline CDR1 is SQVTM and CDR2 is ANQGSEA. The CDR3 sequence: CSVEDVPGEVTVTQYF. Written as DNA, the CDR3 is TGCAGCGTTGAAGATGTTCCCGGGGAAGTTACAGTTACGCAGTATTTT.

This clonotype has only a few counts. The chain combines TRBV6-1 with TRBJ1-1; D is undetermined. Per germline, CDR1 MNHNS and CDR2 SASEGT. Trimming took off 6 bases at V and 1 base at J, with 15 bases between the two ends. The CDR3 contains 15 residues. In DNA form, the CDR3 reads TGTGCCAGCAGCCCCACGGGAGGGAGGAACACTGAAGCTTTCTTT. This sequence encodes CASSPTGGRNTEAFF.

This clonotype was seen at least ten times. V gene TRBV20-1 combines with J gene TRBJ1-2; D perhaps matches TRBD1 (5 bases). The V gene lost 8 bases and the J gene lost 3 bases, with 16 bases spanning the gap. Germline V gene sequence: CDR1 DFQATT, CDR2 SNEGSKA (reference sequence). The CDR3 contains 13 residues. The CDR3 sequence is CSSITGTDYGYTF. The CDR3, as DNA: TGCAGTTCCATAACCGGGACTGACTATGGCTACACCTTC.

The J gene is TRBJ2-7, the V gene TRBV20-1; tentative D call: TRBD1 (6 bases). In germline, CDR1 is DFQATT, CDR2 SNEGSKA (reference sequence). With 0 bases removed from V and 1 base from J, the gap between germline ends came to 10 bases. There are 14 residues in the CDR3. CDR3 nucleotides: TGCAGTGCTAGAGAGACAGGCCGGTCCTACGAGCAGTACTTC. Translated, it gives CSARETGRSYEQYF.

This clonotype was counted between two and nine times. This chain links TRBV11-3 with TRBJ2-5; D may be TRBD1 (5 bases). V shed 1 base and J shed 4 bases, with 13 bases lying between them. The CDR3 is made up of 15 amino acids. Germline CDR1 and CDR2: SGHNT and YENEEA. DNA for the CDR3: TGTGCCAGCAGCTTAGGTGCAGGGCCCCCAGAGACCCAGTACTTC. Translation gives CASSLGAGPPETQYF.

Note on this clonotype: A much larger clone differs by one base, so this may be a read error. The chain carries TRBV10-3 and TRBJ1-5; 10 bases agree with TRBD1. The germline V gene encodes CDR1 ENHRY and CDR2 SYGVKD. The CDR3 runs to 15 residues. V dropped 3 bases and J dropped 6; count of bases not matched to a gene: 5. The CDR3 sequence: CAISESGQGGQPQHF. DNA of the CDR3: TGTGCCATCAGTGAATCCGGACAGGGGGGTCAGCCCCAGCATTTT.

The V gene is TRBV2, the J gene TRBJ1-6, with 9 bases fitting TRBD1. The CDR3 is 16 amino acids. Per the germline V gene, CDR1 is SNHLY and CDR2 is FYNNEI. V dropped 7 bases and J dropped 1; count of bases not matched to a gene: 5. In nucleotides, the CDR3 is TGTGCCAGCACCCGGGACAGGGTATCCTATAATTCACCCCTCCACTTT. Residues: CASTRDRVSYNSPLHF.

The chain recombines TRBV19 with TRBJ2-3; D gene ambiguous. CDR1 and CDR2 (germline): LNHDA, SQIVND (reference sequence). This CDR3 is built from 15 residues. The germline V and J ends were trimmed by 2 bases and 1 base, with 10 bases remaining between them. CDR3 nucleotide sequence: TGTGCCAGTAGTATATGGGGAACTGGCACAGATACGCAGTATTTT. Amino acid sequence: CASSIWGTGTDTQYF.

There are a few counts of this clonotype. The rearrangement links TRBV6-1 to TRBJ1-2; 7 bases map to TRBD1. V was pared by 5 bases and J by 7 bases, with 7 bases of the junction left unmatched. In germline, CDR1 is MNHNS, CDR2 SASEGT. CDR3 length: 13 amino acids. CDR3 sequence: CASSRDGTAGYTF. The CDR3 nucleotides read TGTGCCAGCAGTCGAGATGGGACAGCTGGCTACACCTTC.

There are many counts of this clonotype. At one end, the junction sequence differs from germline, possibly due to a read error. This chain links TRBV6-5 with TRBJ1-5; possible D gene TRBD1, 5 bases. The CDR3 runs to 15 residues. CDR1 is MNHEY, CDR2 SVGAGI, per germline. The CDR3 DNA follows: TGTGCCAGCACTTACGGGGGTGATAGCAATCAGCCCCAGCATTTT. The encoded protein is CASTYGGDSNQPQHF.

V usage is TRBV6-1 and J usage is TRBJ2-7; 8 bases fit TRBD1. The CDR3 is 19 amino acids. V gave up 6 bases and J gave up 4 bases; unmatched junction bases: 23. Per germline, CDR1 MNHNS and CDR2 SASEGT. CDR3 nucleotides: TGTGCCAGCAGCATACAACCCCCTACCCTGGGACAGGAGAAATACGAGCAGTACTTC. It is translated as CASSIQPPTLGQEKYEQYF.